One sample yielded the 5 T cell receptor beta chains listed below, sequenced in a study of siplizumab effects on memory and regulatory T cells. Using immunoSEQ multiplex PCR, the repertoire was profiled, and TCRdb retains in-frame clones only, with some absent. The sample has around 100,000 clones, approximately 90% seen once. The sequencing input was Tregs sorted from blood. The receptors stem from a human donor in good health.

The V gene is TRBV10-2, the J gene TRBJ2-4; 11 nucleotides agree with TRBD2. The CDR3 is 14 residues long. The V gene's germline CDR1 is WSHSY and CDR2 SAAADI. V trimming: 6 bases; J trimming: 8 bases; junction bases outside the gene matches: 6. CDR3 sequence: CASSPTSGIYIQYF. CDR3 sequence (DNA): TGCGCCAGCAGCCCGACTAGCGGGATATACATTCAGTACTTC.

This clone appeared a single time. This sequence joins TRBV27 and TRBJ1-1; the D gene is possibly TRBD1 (6 bases). Germline V gives CDR1 MNHEY, CDR2 SMNVEV (reference sequence). Trimming removed 6 bases at V and 0 bases at J, with 14 bases between. The CDR3 is 15 residues long. Here the CDR3 reads CASRPFTGMNTEAFF. Written as DNA, the CDR3 is TGTGCCAGCAGACCCTTTACAGGGATGAACACTGAAGCTTTCTTT.

The chain has TRBV7-9 and TRBJ2-3, with 8 bases lining up with TRBD1. This CDR3 has 17 residues. Germline values: CDR1 SEHNR, CDR2 FQNEAQ (reference sequence). Unmatched junction bases numbered 7, after V lost 1 base and J lost 1 base. The CDR3 DNA reads TGTGCCAGCAGCTTAGGCTTGGGGACAGGAGGCACAGATACGCAGTATTTT. It translates to CASSLGLGTGGTDTQYF.

The chain uses TRBV2 and TRBJ1-5, with 8 bases that match TRBD1. The CDR3 loop spans 15 amino acids. Trimming removed 2 bases from V and 6 bases from J; junction bases left unmatched: 6. Germline CDR1 SNHLY, CDR2 FYNNEI. The CDR3 nucleotides read TGTGCCAGCAGTGAATCCAGGGGGCAAAGTCAGCCCCAGCATTTT. Translating gives CASSESRGQSQPQHF.

The chain couples TRBV18 to TRBJ2-7; 10 bases match TRBD2. Germline V gene lookup returns CDR1 KGHSH and CDR2 LQKENI. V shed 1 base and J 2 bases; nucleotides not matched to a gene: 2. The CDR3 has 15 amino acids. The CDR3 region has the DNA TGTGCCAGCTCACCACACCTAGCGGGAGCCTACGAGCAGTACTTC. It yields the protein CASSPHLAGAYEQYF.